This T cell receptor (beta chain) was profiled in a study of blood T cell repertoires in COVID-19. Overall study: COVID-19 samples, acute and convalescent, were from the United States, Italy and Spain.

Source study methods: Amplifying reference gene primers gave estimates of nucleated cell counts. TCRdb keeps only in-frame clones here, not all; method: immunoSEQ multiplex PCR. D and trimming come from the DNA, and the V and J calls and clone size come from that table. This sample carries around 120,000 clones, roughly 80% of them seen once, and the ten largest clones take 2.5%. The origin of this receptor is a man aged 50-60 years with acute or convalescent COVID-19. The sequencing input was peripheral blood.

CDR3 in DNA: TGCGCCAGCAGTGACGGGACAGCGGTGGTTTGGACCCAGCATTTT. It is translated as CASSDGTAVVWTQHF. This chain joins TRBV10-2 and TRBJ1-5, with 7 bases identical to TRBD1. Germline V gene data show CDR1 as WSHSY and CDR2 as SAAADI. This CDR3 spans 15 amino acids. Trimming at V came to 3 bases and at J to 11 bases, leaving 13 bases not matched to a gene.